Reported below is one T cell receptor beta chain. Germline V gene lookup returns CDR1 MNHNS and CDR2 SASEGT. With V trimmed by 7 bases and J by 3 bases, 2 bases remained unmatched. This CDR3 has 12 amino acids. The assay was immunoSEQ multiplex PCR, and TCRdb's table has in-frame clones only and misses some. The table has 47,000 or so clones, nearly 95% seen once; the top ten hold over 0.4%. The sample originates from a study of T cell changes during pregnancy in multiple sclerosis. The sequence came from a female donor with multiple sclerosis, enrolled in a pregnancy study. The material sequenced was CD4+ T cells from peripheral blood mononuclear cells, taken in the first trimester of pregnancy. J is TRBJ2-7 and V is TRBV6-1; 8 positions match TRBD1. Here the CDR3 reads CASTDRGYEQYF. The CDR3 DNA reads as TGTGCCAGCACCGACAGGGGCTACGAGCAGTACTTC.